This TCR beta chain comes out of a study of blood T cell repertoires in COVID-19 (TCRdb year 2020). With respect to the entire study: Samples from collaborators originated in the United States, Italy and Spain and spanned both the acute and convalescent phases of COVID-19. The material from the prospective study consisted of cDNA or gDNA derived from T cells, B-cell-depleted T cells, or PBMCs. The dataset comprised deeply sampled blood TCRbeta repertoires from subjects exposed to, actively infected with, or recovered from COVID-19. The repertoires were released in a freely available public database meant as a resource for research on the immune response to SARS-CoV-2. The samples were drawn from two sources: the first 160 participants of the ongoing ImmuneRACE study, and 1,200 or so subjects contributed by 6 global collaborators. Sample metadata almost always included a de-identified subject ID, COVID-19 status, age in years and sex. Where available, HLA class I and class II types were obtained from metadata supplied by the sample provider rather than from assay-based typing.

Whole blood was collected in K2EDTA tubes by collaborating institutions according to the institutions' own protocols. For TCRbeta analysis, collaborators shipped samples as frozen whole blood, isolated PBMCs, or DNA extracted from either of those sample types. What the study reported, not specific to this receptor: The amount of clinical and demographic metadata varied by source and participant and was provided uncurated.

TCRbeta CDR3 regions were amplified from genomic DNA by means of the immunoSEQ Assay, a bias-controlled multiplex PCR. On the study's bioinformatics: Nucleated cell counts per sample were estimated from amplification of reference gene primers within the assay. Sequence reads were collapsed and filtered to measure the absolute abundance of every unique TCRbeta CDR3 rearrangement. For each sample, productive Simpson clonality was calculated as the square root of Simpson's diversity index across productive rearrangements. TCRdb holds this immuneACCESS table with in-frame rearrangements only. Some clones are missing; in checked studies, unresolved V genes explain under half, and the rest has no known cause. The V and J calls and clone size are taken from that table; D and trimming were inferred from the DNA. The sample profile shows under 200,000 clones; roughly 82% of them were found once. More than 4.5% of the sample lies in the top ten.

V ends up 1 base short and J 0 bases short, with an unmatched junction base count of 6. The germline V gene (reference sequence) gives CDR1 as SGHNT and CDR2 as YYREEE. Measured from the cysteine to the phenylalanine, the CDR3 is 17 residues long. The entry retains the CDR3 DNA only, 51 bases that are in frame from base 1. Comment on this clone: No antigen is known for it. Per-base qualities were not stored, and no clone one base away is much larger.

This TCR derives from a woman in her thirties with acute or convalescent COVID-19. Recombination connected TRBV5-4 to TRBJ2-3; the central 9 bases match TRBD2. The source material was peripheral blood. The CDR3 is CASSLSGSGGSTDTQYF. The sequenced DNA is TGTGCCAGCAGCTTGTCAGGTAGCGGGGGAAGCACAGATACGCAGTATTTT.